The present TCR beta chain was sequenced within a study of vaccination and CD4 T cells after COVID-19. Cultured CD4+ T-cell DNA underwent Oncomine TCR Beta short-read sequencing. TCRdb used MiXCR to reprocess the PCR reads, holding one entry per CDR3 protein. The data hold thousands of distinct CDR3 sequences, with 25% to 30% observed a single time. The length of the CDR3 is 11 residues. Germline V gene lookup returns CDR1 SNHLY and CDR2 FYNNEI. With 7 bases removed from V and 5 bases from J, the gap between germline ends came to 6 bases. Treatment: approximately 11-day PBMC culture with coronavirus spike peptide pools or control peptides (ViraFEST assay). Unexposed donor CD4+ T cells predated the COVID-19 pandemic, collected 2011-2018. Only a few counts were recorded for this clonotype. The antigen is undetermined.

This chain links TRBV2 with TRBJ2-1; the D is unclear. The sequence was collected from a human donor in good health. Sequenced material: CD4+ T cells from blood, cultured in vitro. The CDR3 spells CASIVDNEQFF. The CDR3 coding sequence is TGTGCCAGCATCGTGGACAATGAGCAGTTCTTC.